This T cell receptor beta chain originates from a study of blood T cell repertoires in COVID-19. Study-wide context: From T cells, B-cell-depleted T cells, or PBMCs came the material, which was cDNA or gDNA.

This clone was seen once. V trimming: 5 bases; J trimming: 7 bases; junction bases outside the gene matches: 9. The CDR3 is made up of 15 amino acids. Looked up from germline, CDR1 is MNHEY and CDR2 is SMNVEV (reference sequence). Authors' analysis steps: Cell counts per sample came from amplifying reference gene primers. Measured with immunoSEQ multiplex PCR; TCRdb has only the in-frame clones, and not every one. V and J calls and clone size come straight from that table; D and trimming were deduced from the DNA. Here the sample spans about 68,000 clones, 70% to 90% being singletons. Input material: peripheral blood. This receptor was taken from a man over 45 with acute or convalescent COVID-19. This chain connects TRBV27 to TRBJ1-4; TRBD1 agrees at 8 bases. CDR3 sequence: CASSDLGTGSEKLFF. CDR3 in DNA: TGTGCCAGCAGTGACCTCGGGACAGGTAGTGAAAAACTGTTTTTT.